Included here is one TCR beta chain sequence, with context. What it binds is unknown. The source of the sample is a study of vaccination and CD4 T cells after COVID-19. In the study overall: Stimuli were overlapping spike peptide pools of SARS-CoV-2 and three common cold coronaviruses (HCoV-NL63, HCoV-OC43, HCoV-229E).

The CDR3 is 15 residues long. The J segment lost 3 bases and the V segment lost 4 bases, leaving 8 bases of the junction unmatched. The germline V gene has CDR1 SGHRS and CDR2 YFSETQ. The treatment is: approximately 9-day PBMC culture with coronavirus spike peptide pools or control peptides (ViraFEST assay). Cultures got half-medium changes with IL-2 on days 3 and 7. At the Johns Hopkins FTIC core, DNA taken from cultured CD4+ T cells was sequenced by way of the Oncomine TCR Beta short-read assay. Genomic DNA was isolated from cultured CD4+ T cells. TCRdb re-called the PCR reads through MiXCR, storing one row per CDR3 protein. The sample yields around 19,000 distinct CDR3 sequences, about half seen once.

Sequences were obtained from CD4+ T cells from blood, cultured in vitro. The chain recombines TRBV5-1 with TRBJ2-7; 9 bases are a match to TRBD1. This TCR was sampled from a human donor who had recovered from COVID-19. As DNA, the CDR3 is TGCGCCAGCAGCCTACAGGGGGCCCCGTACTACGAGCAGTACTTC. This gives the protein CASSLQGAPYYEQYF. The full variable domain, rest sourced from reference TRBV5-1 and TRBJ2-7, is KAGVTQTPRYLIKTRGQQVTLSCSPISGHRSVSWYQQTPGQGLQFLFEYFSETQRNKGNFPGRFSGRQFSNSRSEMNVSTLELGDSALYLCASSLQGAPYYEQYFGPGTRLTVT.